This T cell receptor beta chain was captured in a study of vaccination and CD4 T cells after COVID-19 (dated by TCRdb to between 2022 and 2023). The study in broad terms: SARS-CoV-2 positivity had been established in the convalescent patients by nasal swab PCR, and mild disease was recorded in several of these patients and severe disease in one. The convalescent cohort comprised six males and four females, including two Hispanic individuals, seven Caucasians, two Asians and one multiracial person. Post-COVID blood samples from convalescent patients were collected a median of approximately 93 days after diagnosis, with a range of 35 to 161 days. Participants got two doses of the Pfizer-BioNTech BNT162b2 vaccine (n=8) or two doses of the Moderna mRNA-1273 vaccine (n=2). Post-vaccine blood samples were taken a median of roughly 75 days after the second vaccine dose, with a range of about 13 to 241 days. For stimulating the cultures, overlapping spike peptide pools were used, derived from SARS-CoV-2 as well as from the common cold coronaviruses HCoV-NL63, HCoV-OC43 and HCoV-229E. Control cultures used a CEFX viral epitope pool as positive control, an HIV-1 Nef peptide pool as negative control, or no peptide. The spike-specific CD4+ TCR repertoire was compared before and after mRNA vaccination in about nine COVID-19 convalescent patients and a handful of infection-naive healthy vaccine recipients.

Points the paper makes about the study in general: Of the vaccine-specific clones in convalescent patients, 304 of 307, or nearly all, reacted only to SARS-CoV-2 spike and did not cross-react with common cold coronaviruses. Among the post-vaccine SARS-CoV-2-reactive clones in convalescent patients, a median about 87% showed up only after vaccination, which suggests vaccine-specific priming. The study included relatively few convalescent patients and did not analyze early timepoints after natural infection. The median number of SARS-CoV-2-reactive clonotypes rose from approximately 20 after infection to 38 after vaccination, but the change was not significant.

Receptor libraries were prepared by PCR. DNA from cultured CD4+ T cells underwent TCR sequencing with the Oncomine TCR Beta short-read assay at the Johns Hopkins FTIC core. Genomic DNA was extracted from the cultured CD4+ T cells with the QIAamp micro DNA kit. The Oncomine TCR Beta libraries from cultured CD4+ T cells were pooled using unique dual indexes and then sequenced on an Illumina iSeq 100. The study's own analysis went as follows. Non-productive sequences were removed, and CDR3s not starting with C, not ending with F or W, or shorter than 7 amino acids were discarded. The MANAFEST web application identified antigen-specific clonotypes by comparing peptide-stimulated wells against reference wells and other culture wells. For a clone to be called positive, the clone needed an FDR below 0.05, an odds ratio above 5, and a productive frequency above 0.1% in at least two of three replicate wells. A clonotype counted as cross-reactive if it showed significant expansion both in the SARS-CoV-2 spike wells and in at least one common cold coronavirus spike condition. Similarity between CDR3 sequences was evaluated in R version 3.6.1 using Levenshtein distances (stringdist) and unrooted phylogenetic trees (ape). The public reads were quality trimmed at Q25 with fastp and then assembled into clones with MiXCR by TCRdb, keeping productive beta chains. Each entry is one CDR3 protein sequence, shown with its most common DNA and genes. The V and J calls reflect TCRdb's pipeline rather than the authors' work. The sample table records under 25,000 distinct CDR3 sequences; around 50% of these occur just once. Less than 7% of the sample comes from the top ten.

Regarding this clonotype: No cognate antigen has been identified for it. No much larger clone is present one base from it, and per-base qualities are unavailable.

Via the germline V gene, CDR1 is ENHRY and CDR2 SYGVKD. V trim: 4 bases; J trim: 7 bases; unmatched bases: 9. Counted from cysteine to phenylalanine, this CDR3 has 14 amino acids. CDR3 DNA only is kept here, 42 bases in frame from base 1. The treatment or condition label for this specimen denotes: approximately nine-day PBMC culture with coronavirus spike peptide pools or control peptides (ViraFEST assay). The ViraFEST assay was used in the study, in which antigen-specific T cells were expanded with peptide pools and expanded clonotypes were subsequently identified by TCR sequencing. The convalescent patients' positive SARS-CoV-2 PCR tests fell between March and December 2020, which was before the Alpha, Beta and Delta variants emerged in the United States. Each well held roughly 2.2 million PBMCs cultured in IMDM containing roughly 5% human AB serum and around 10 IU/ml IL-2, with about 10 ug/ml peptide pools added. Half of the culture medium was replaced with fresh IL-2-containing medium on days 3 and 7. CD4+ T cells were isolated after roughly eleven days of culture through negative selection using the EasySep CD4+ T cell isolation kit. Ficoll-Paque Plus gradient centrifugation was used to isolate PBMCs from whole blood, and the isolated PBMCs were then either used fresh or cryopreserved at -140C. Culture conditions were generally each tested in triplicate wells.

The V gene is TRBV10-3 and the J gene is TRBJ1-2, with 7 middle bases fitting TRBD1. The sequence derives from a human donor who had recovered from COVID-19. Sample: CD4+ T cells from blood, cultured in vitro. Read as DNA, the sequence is TGTGCCATCAGTGTCCCTCAGGACAGGAGTGGCTACACCTTC. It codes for CAISVPQDRSGYTF.